The T cell receptor (beta chain) under discussion was sequenced for a study of T-cell memory formation after mild COVID-19. As to this clonotype: Its matching antigen is unknown.

It was 5'RACE with constant-segment primers that produced the TCR alpha and TCR beta cDNA libraries, which carried sample barcodes and UMIs. One entry per CDR3 protein, called by TCRdb with MiXCR from the 5' RACE reads. The table includes 70,000 to 95,000 distinct CDR3 sequences, roughly 13% detected once. The CDR3 consists of 14 residues. V was clipped by 1 base and J by 6 bases, with 13 bases between them. Germline V gene lookup returns CDR1 SGHAT and CDR2 FQNNGV. Overall study findings and caveats: Clones that shrank (day 15 to 85) were balanced CD4/CD8, whereas later expanders leaned CD4+. The study found contracting CD4+ clones mainly in CM and EM and contracting CD8+ clones in EMRA. Pre-infection memory held some responding clones, suggesting pre-existing cross-reactive T cells responded.

V usage is TRBV11-2 and J usage is TRBJ2-7; weak D call: TRBD2 (5 bases). The source material was PBMCs or a T cell subset sorted from them (not recorded which). The receptor was isolated from a man younger than 35 who had mild COVID-19 (a few samples of this study predate the infection). Cell type and time point are not known. CDR3 in DNA: TGTGCCAGCAGCTTAGGGCTAGCAGCCCTCGAGCAGTACTTC. It specifies CASSLGLAALEQYF. Combining the CDR3 with reference TRBV11-2 and TRBJ2-7 gives the whole variable domain EAGVAQSPRYKIIEKRQSVAFWCNPISGHATLYWYQQILGQGPKLLIQFQNNGVVDDSQLPKDRFSAERLKGVDSTLKIQPAKLEDSAVYLCASSLGLAALEQYFGPGTRLTVT.